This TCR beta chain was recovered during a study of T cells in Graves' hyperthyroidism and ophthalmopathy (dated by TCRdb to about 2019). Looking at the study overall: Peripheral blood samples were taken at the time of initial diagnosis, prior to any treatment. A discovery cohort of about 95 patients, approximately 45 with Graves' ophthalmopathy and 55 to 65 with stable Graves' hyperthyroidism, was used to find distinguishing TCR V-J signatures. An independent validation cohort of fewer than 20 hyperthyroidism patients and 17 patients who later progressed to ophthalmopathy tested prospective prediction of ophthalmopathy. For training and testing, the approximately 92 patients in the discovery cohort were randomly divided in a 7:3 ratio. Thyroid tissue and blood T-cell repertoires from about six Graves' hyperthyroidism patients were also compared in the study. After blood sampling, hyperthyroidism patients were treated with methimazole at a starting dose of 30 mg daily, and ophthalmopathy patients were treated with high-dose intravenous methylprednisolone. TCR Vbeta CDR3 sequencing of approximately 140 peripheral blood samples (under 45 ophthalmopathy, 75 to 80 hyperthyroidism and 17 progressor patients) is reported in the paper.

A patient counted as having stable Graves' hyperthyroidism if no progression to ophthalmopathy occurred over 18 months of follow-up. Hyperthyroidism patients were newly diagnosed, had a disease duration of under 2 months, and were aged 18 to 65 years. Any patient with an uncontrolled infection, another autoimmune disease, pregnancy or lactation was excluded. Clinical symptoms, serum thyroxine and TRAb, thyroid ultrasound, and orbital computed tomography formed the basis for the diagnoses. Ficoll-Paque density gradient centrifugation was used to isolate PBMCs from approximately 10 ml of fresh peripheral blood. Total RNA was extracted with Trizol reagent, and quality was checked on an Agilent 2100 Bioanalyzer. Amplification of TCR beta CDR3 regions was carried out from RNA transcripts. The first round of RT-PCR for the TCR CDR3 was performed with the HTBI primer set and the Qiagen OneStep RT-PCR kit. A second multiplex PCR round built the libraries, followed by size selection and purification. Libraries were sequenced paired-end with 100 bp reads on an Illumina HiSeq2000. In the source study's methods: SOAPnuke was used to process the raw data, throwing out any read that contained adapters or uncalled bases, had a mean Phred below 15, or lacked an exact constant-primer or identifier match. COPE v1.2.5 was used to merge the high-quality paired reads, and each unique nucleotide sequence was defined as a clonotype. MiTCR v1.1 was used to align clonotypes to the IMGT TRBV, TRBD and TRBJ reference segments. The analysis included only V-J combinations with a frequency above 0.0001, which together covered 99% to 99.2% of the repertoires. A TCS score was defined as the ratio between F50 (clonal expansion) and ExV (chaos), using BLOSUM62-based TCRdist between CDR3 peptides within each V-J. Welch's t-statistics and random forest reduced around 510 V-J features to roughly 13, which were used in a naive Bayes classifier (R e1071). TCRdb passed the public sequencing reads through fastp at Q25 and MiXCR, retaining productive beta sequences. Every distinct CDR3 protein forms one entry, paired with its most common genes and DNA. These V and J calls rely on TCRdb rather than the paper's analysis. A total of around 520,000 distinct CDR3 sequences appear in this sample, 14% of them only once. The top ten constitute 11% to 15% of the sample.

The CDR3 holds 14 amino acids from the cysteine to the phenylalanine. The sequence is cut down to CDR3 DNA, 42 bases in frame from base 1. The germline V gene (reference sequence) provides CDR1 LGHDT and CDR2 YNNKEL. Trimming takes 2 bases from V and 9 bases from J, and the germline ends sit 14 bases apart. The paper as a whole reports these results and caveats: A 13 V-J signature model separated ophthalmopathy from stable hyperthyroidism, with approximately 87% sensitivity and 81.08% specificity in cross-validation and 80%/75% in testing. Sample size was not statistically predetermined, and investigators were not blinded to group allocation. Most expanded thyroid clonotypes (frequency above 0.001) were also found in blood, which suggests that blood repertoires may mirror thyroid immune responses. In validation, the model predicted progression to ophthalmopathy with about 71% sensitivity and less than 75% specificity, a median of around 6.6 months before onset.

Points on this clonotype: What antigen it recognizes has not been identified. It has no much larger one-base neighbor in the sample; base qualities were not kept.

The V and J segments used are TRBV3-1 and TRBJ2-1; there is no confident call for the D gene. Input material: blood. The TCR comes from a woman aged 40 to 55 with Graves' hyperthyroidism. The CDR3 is CASSQLHSEREQFF. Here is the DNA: TGTGCCAGCAGCCAATTGCACAGCGAGCGTGAGCAGTTCTTC.